This TCR beta chain emerged from a study of blood T cell repertoires in COVID-19. Measured with immunoSEQ multiplex PCR; TCRdb has only the in-frame clones, and not every one. This sample has about 310,000 clones, with 70% to 90% found just once. The receptor comes from a man between 25 and 39 years old who had recovered from COVID-19. The sequenced material came from PBMCs or T cells enriched from blood (not recorded which).

CDR3 in amino acids: CASSAGGETQYF. The CDR3 nucleotides are TGTGCCAGCAGCGCGGGGGGAGAGACCCAGTACTTC. The chain has TRBV11-1 and TRBJ2-5, with 8 bases fitting TRBD2. J lost 4 bases, V lost 5 bases, and 0 bases had no gene match. Germline CDR1 and CDR2: SGHAT and FQDESV (reference sequence). CDR3 size: 12 residues.